The 30 T cell receptor beta chains below were found in one sample sequenced in a study of CD8 T cells in Susac syndrome. Reverse transcription of roughly 0.5 to 1 ug RNA was performed with random hexamers. One entry per CDR3 protein, called by TCRdb with MiXCR from the immunoSEQ multiplex PCR reads. The sample comprises 250,000 to 350,000 distinct CDR3 sequences, 80% to 90% of which are singletons, and approximately 0.11% rests with the top ten. The sample taken for sequencing was CD8+ T cells from PBMCs. These receptor sequences come from a human donor with multiple sclerosis.

The chain employs TRBV4-1 and TRBJ2-3; 7 bases are a match to TRBD2. This CDR3 is 15 amino acids long. The V and J ends lost 7 bases and 1 base, in that order; junction bases with no gene match: 8. Germline CDR1 reads MGHRA; CDR2 reads YSYEKL. For the CDR3, the DNA is TGCGCCAGCACCCCGCGGGAGTTGGGCACAGATACGCAGTATTTT. Translating gives CASTPRELGTDTQYF.

The chain carries TRBV28 and TRBJ2-5, with D perhaps being TRBD1 or TRBD2 (5 bases each). V was clipped by 3 bases and J by 5 bases, with 10 bases between them. The CDR3 covers 13 residues. The germline gives CDR1 MDHEN, CDR2 SYDVKM. This chain's CDR3 is CASSFGASETQYF. DNA for the CDR3: TGTGCCAGCAGTTTCGGGGCGTCGGAGACCCAGTACTTC.

The rearrangement joins TRBV29-1 to TRBJ2-3, with TRBD2 identical over 7 bases. The length of the CDR3 is 16 residues. Germline V gives CDR1 SQVTM, CDR2 ANQGSEA. Trimming took 4 bases from V and 1 from J; bases not matched to a gene: 11. In DNA form, the CDR3 reads TGCAGCGTTGTAGATCGGCGGGAGTCAGGCACAGATACGCAGTATTTT. Translating it yields CSVVDRRESGTDTQYF.

The rearrangement links TRBV13 to TRBJ2-1; D call uncertain. CDR3 length: 15 amino acids. V gave up 3 bases and J gave up 4 bases, with 13 bases separating them. Germline lookup yields CDR1 PRHDT and CDR2 FYEKMQ (reference sequence). The CDR3 spells CASSFSMSLYNEQFF. The CDR3 DNA is TGTGCCAGCAGCTTTAGTATGTCCCTATACAATGAGCAGTTCTTC.

The CDR3: CAWSKQGGYEQYF. In DNA, the CDR3 is TGTGCCTGGAGTAAGCAGGGTGGGTACGAGCAGTACTTC. This sequence joins TRBV30 and TRBJ2-7; tentatively, D is TRBD1 (5 bases). The CDR3 runs to 13 residues. V was clipped by 2 bases and J by 4 bases, with 12 bases between them. In germline, CDR1 is GTSNPN, CDR2 SVGIG (reference sequence).

The rearrangement uses TRBV27 and TRBJ1-2; D uncertain. This CDR3 has 13 residues. Per germline, CDR1 MNHEY and CDR2 SMNVEV (reference sequence). With 0 bases removed from V and 8 bases from J, the gap between germline ends came to 10 bases. The CDR3 loop is CASSLSRGIGYTF. For the CDR3, the DNA is TGTGCCAGCAGTTTATCAAGAGGGATCGGCTACACCTTC.

The chain couples TRBV13 to TRBJ2-2; TRBD1 agrees at 8 bases. Germline V gene sequence: CDR1 PRHDT, CDR2 FYEKMQ (reference sequence). The ends lost 4 bases at V and 6 bases at J; junction bases unmatched: 1. The CDR3 is 13 amino acids. The CDR3 here is CASSSTGAGELFF. In DNA, the CDR3 is TGTGCCAGCAGCTCGACAGGGGCCGGGGAGCTGTTTTTT.

The chain uses TRBV20-1 and TRBJ1-1; no reliable D call. The CDR3 totals 11 residues. CDR1 and CDR2 (germline): DFQATT, SNEGSKA (reference sequence). With 6 bases removed from V and 2 bases from J, the gap between germline ends came to 7 bases. Written as DNA, the CDR3 is TGCAGTGCGCGCCGAAACACTGAAGCTTTCTTT. It yields the protein CSARRNTEAFF.

This clonotype came up once. The rearrangement links TRBV5-5 to TRBJ2-7; D call uncertain. The CDR3 is 13 amino acids. Germline-derived CDR1 and CDR2 are SGHKS and YYEKEE (reference sequence). V was clipped by 2 bases and J by 7 bases, with 13 bases between them. The CDR3 nucleotides are TGTGCCAGCAGCTTTGGGCAACTCGTAGAGCAGTACTTC. It specifies CASSFGQLVEQYF.

The chain joins TRBV9 to TRBJ1-2, with D possibly TRBD1 on 6 matching bases. V was cut by 3 bases and J by 4 bases, with 10 bases left in between. The CDR3 is 13 amino acids. CDR1 is SGDLS, CDR2 YYNGEE, per germline. CDR3 in DNA: TGTGCCAGCAGCGCAGAACAGGGCTATGGCTACACCTTC. Its protein is CASSAEQGYGYTF.

The chain carries TRBV27 and TRBJ2-1; tentative D call: TRBD2 (6 bases). V was trimmed by 3 bases and J by 6 bases, leaving 12 bases between them. The CDR3 runs 14 residues. Germline V gene lookup returns CDR1 MNHEY and CDR2 SMNVEV (reference sequence). CDR3 in DNA: TGTGCCAGCAGTTTTACGGGAGCCCCCAATGAGCAGTTCTTC. It translates to CASSFTGAPNEQFF.

The chain joins TRBV28 to TRBJ2-2; maybe TRBD2 (6 bases). Trimming stripped 2 bases from V and 4 bases from J, with 14 bases between. The germline V gene has CDR1 MDHEN and CDR2 SYDVKM. The CDR3 contains 16 residues. The CDR3 here is CASSLQTRLLTGELFF. In DNA form, the CDR3 reads TGTGCCAGCAGTTTACAGACTAGGCTCCTCACCGGGGAGCTGTTTTTT.

The chain employs TRBV20-1 and TRBJ2-1, with 11 bases identical to TRBD2. The CDR3 has 15 residues. Germline CDR1 is DFQATT and CDR2 is SNEGSKA (reference sequence). With V trimmed by 0 bases and J by 7 bases, 5 bases remained unmatched. The CDR3 loop is CSARDRSSGRNEQFF. In DNA, the CDR3 is TGCAGTGCTAGAGATCGGTCTAGCGGGAGGAATGAGCAGTTCTTC.

This clonotype appeared once. The chain is built from TRBV15 and TRBJ2-7; D may match TRBD1 or TRBD2 (5 bases each). Germline V gives CDR1 LNHNV, CDR2 YYDKDF (reference sequence). The CDR3 length is 18 residues. Trimming pared 0 bases from V and 0 bases from J, leaving 18 bases between. The chain's CDR3 is CATSRDGTGTGFSYEQYF. The CDR3 coding sequence is TGTGCCACCAGCAGAGACGGGACCGGGACGGGATTCTCCTACGAGCAGTACTTC. Together with reference TRBV15 and TRBJ2-7, the CDR3 gives the full variable domain: DAMVIQNPRYQVTQFGKPVTLSCSQTLNHNVMYWYQQKSSQAPKLLFHYYDKDFNNEADTPDNFQSRRPNTSFCFLDIRSPGLGDTAMYLCATSRDGTGTGFSYEQYFGPGTRLTVT.

Written as DNA, the CDR3 is TGTGCCAGCAGCCCCTCTAGCGGTTACTCCTACGAGCAGTACTTC. It yields the protein CASSPSSGYSYEQYF. The chain couples TRBV14 to TRBJ2-7, with TRBD2 matching over 7 bases. After removal of 4 bases from V and 0 bases from J, the junction contained 6 bases not matched to a gene. In germline, CDR1 is SGHDN, CDR2 FVKESK. This CDR3 spans 15 amino acids. Filled out from reference TRBV14 and TRBJ2-7, the complete variable domain reads EAGVTQFPSHSVIEKGQTVTLRCDPISGHDNLYWYRRVMGKEIKFLLHFVKESKQDESGMPNNRFLAERTGGTYSTLKVQPAELEDSGVYFCASSPSSGYSYEQYFGPGTRLTVT.

The gene calls are TRBV7-8 and TRBJ1-1, with D perhaps matching TRBD1 (5 bases). Trimming left V 3 bases short and J 4 bases short, with 9 bases between. The CDR3 is 13 amino acids. Germline V gene sequence: CDR1 SGHVS, CDR2 FQNEAQ. For the CDR3, the DNA is TGTGCCAGCAGCTTGGGGGTTGCCACTGAAGCTTTCTTT. Protein: CASSLGVATEAFF.

The V and J genes are TRBV28 and TRBJ1-5, with 7 bases matching TRBD1. The CDR3 contains 14 residues. Per germline, CDR1 MDHEN and CDR2 SYDVKM. J was trimmed by 7 bases and V by 7 bases; bases with no gene match: 10. In DNA, the CDR3 is TGTGCCAGCATTTCGCAGACAGGGAGCCAGCCCCAGCATTTT. Translating gives CASISQTGSQPQHF.

This clonotype has a handful of counts. At one of its ends the junction is not consistent with the germline gene, which may arise from a read error. The chain carries TRBV9 and TRBJ2-6; 9 bases line up with TRBD1. Looked up from germline, CDR1 is SGDLS and CDR2 is YYNGEE. CDR3 length: 18 residues. The CDR3 DNA follows: TGTGCTAGCAGCGTCCCTCGGGACAGGGTCTCTGGGGCCAACGTCCTGACTTTC. Its translation: CASSVPRDRVSGANVLTF.

The genes are TRBV5-1 and TRBJ2-7; D perhaps matches TRBD2 (6 bases). CDR1 is SGHRS, CDR2 YFSETQ, per germline. Trimming left V 7 bases short and J 3 bases short, with 14 bases between. The CDR3 extends over 13 amino acids. The CDR3 here is CASAAGLSYEQYF. For the CDR3, the DNA is TGCGCCAGCGCGGCGGGACTCAGCTACGAGCAGTACTTC.

Details on this clonotype: The CDR3 does not end in the conserved phenylalanine or tryptophan, so this is likely a read error. V and J are TRBV28 and TRBJ2-1; 9 positions match TRBD2. Per the germline V gene, CDR1 is MDHEN and CDR2 is SYDVKM. V lost 3 bases to trimming and J lost 6 bases; unmatched junction nucleotides: 9. The CDR3 is 16 amino acids. The CDR3 loop reads CASSLLTSGVFNEQFL. CDR3 coding DNA: TGTGCCAGCAGTTTGCTGACTAGCGGAGTATTCAATGAGCAGTTCCTC.

The CDR3 DNA reads as TGTGCCAGCAGTTACGATAGGGGACAGGGGGGATTTAACACCGGGGAGCTGTTTTTT. The encoded protein is CASSYDRGQGGFNTGELFF. The chain has TRBV6-5 and TRBJ2-2, with 11 bases aligning to TRBD1. Germline lookup yields CDR1 MNHEY and CDR2 SVGAGI. V lost 2 bases, J lost 2 bases, and 10 bases stayed unmatched. This CDR3 region has 19 residues.

In nucleotides, the CDR3 is TGTGCCAGCTCACCGGGTATAGTTCGGTACGAGCAGTACTTC. Its translation is CASSPGIVRYEQYF. The J gene is TRBJ2-7, the V gene TRBV18; D unclear. Germline-derived CDR1 and CDR2 are KGHSH and LQKENI. This CDR3 region has 14 residues. V was trimmed by 3 bases and J by 4 bases, leaving 13 bases between them.

The V and J genes are TRBV11-2 and TRBJ2-7, with 7 nucleotides matching TRBD1. This CDR3 comprises 12 residues. With V trimmed by 5 bases and J by 4 bases, 2 bases remained unmatched. Per germline, CDR1 SGHAT and CDR2 FQNNGV. This chain's CDR3 is CASSQDRYEQYF. For the CDR3, the DNA is TGTGCCAGCAGCCAGGACAGGTACGAGCAGTACTTC.

The CDR3 here is CASSVDQRAHNEQFF. CDR3 DNA sequence: TGTGCCAGCAGCGTAGACCAGCGGGCCCACAATGAGCAGTTCTTC. The chain links TRBV9 to TRBJ2-1, with D possibly being TRBD2 (6 bases). CDR1 and CDR2 from the germline V gene are SGDLS and YYNGEE. The CDR3 contains 15 residues. V lost 0 bases and J 5 bases, leaving 12 bases between the germline ends.

The chain couples TRBV28 to TRBJ1-4; no definite D call. V dropped 7 bases and J dropped 4 bases, with 22 bases sitting between them. In germline, CDR1 is MDHEN, CDR2 SYDVKM. There are 17 residues in the CDR3. Here the CDR3 reads CASIANRPIRSNEKLFF. The CDR3 DNA reads as TGTGCCAGCATCGCTAATAGGCCGATTAGGAGTAATGAAAAACTGTTTTTT. The variable domain in full, completed from reference TRBV28 and TRBJ1-4, reads DVKVTQSSRYLVKRTGEKVFLECVQDMDHENMFWYRQDPGLGLRLIYFSYDVKMKEKGDIPEGYSVSREKKERFSLILESASTNQTSMYLCASIANRPIRSNEKLFFGSGTQLSVL.

V gene TRBV7-9 combines with J gene TRBJ2-3; D is uncertain. The CDR3 covers 14 residues. Deletions cut 5 bases from V and 0 bases from J, with 9 bases between. Germline V gene lookup returns CDR1 SEHNR and CDR2 FQNEAQ (reference sequence). DNA of the CDR3: TGTGCCAGCAGCCCGGGCGGTAGCACAGATACGCAGTATTTT. The encoded protein is CASSPGGSTDTQYF.

V is TRBV27 and J is TRBJ2-1; the D gene is possibly TRBD2 (5 bases). V lost 2 bases and J 2 bases, leaving 7 bases between the germline ends. The CDR3 has 14 residues. In germline, CDR1 is MNHEY, CDR2 SMNVEV (reference sequence). The CDR3: CASSLGLTYNEQFF. The CDR3 nucleotides read TGTGCCAGCAGTTTAGGACTCACCTACAATGAGCAGTTCTTC.

The chain employs TRBV28 and TRBJ1-2; D is perhaps TRBD1 (5 bases). Trimming removed 6 bases at V and 3 bases at J, with 17 bases between. The CDR3 length is 15 residues. Germline CDR1 and CDR2: MDHEN and SYDVKM. The CDR3 loop reads CASSPGRYGYYGYTF. The CDR3 region has the DNA TGTGCCAGCAGCCCAGGGAGATACGGCTACTATGGCTACACCTTC.

The V call is TRBV23-1, the J call TRBJ1-4, with no clear D. TRBV23-1 has ORF status, its function being uncertain. The CDR3 is made up of 19 amino acids. V was trimmed by 0 bases and J by 4 bases, leaving 21 bases between them. The CDR3 region has the DNA TGCGCCAGCAGTCAATCCTGGTCAGGATCCTTTTCATATAATGAAAAACTGTTTTTT. This sequence encodes CASSQSWSGSFSYNEKLFF.

The chain employs TRBV15 and TRBJ2-1, with a weak D call TRBD1 (5 bases). The CDR3 totals 18 residues. Germline V gene lookup returns CDR1 LNHNV and CDR2 YYDKDF (reference sequence). Trimming shortened V by 0 bases and J by 5 bases, and 20 bases separated the two germline ends. This CDR3 is CATSRDLGETAHHNEQFF. In DNA form, the CDR3 reads TGTGCCACCAGCAGAGATCTAGGGGAAACCGCCCATCACAATGAGCAGTTCTTC. The full variable domain, with the rest looked up from reference TRBV15 and TRBJ2-1, is DAMVIQNPRYQVTQFGKPVTLSCSQTLNHNVMYWYQQKSSQAPKLLFHYYDKDFNNEADTPDNFQSRRPNTSFCFLDIRSPGLGDTAMYLCATSRDLGETAHHNEQFFGPGTRLTVL.